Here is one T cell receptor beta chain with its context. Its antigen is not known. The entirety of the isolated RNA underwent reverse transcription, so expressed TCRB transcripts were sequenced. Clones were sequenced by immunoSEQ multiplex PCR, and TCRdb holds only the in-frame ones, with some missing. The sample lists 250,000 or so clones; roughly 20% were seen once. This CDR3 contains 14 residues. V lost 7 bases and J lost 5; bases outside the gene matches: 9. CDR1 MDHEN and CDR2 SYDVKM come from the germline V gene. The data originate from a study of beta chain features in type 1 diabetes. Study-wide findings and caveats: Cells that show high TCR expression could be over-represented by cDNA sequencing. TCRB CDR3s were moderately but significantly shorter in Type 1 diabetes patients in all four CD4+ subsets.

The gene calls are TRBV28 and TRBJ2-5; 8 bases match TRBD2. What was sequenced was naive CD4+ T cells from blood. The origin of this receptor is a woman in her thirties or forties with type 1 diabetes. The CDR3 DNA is TGTGCCAGCACAATCCGGGGGGGATGGGAGACCCAGTACTTC. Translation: CASTIRGGWETQYF.